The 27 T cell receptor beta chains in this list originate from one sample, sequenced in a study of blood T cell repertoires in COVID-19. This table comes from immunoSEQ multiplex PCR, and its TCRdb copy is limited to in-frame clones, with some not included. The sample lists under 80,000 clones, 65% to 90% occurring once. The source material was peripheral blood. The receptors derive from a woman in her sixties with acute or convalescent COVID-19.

This CDR3 is CASSIGRGGGEQFF. The CDR3 bases are TGTGCCAGTAGTATCGGCCGGGGGGGCGGCGAGCAGTTCTTC. This sequence joins TRBV19 and TRBJ2-1; 8 bases match TRBD2. V trimming: 3 bases; J trimming: 10 bases; junction bases outside the gene matches: 8. This CDR3 has 14 amino acids. The germline gives CDR1 LNHDA, CDR2 SQIVND (reference sequence).

Written as DNA, the CDR3 is TGTGCCAGCAGTACTCACAGGGGGCGGACTGAAGCTTTCTTT. It is translated as CASSTHRGRTEAFF. The chain employs TRBV6-2 or TRBV6-3 and TRBJ1-1; 9 positions match TRBD1. V trimming: 5 bases; J trimming: 5 bases; junction bases outside the gene matches: 6. CDR1 and CDR2 (germline): MNHEY, SVGEGT. This CDR3 has 14 amino acids.

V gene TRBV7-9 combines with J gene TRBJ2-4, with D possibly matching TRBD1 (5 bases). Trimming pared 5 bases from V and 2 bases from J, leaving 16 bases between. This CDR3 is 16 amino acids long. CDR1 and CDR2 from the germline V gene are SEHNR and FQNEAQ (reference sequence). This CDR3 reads CASSPRWGETKNIQYF. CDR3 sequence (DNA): TGTGCCAGCAGCCCTCGGTGGGGCGAGACCAAAAACATTCAGTACTTC.

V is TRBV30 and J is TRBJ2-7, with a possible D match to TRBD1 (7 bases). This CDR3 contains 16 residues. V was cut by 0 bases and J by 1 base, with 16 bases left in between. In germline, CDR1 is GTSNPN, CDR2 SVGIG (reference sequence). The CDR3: CAWSVARGARSYEQYF. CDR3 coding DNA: TGTGCCTGGAGTGTGGCCAGGGGGGCGCGGTCCTACGAGCAGTACTTC.

The CDR3 loop is CASSLASGPYEQYF. DNA for the CDR3: TGTGCCAGCAGTTTGGCCAGCGGGCCGTACGAGCAGTACTTC. The gene calls are TRBV6-5 and TRBJ2-7; possible D gene TRBD2, 6 bases. The germline CDR1 and CDR2 sequences are MNHEY and SVGAGI. CDR3 length equals 14 residues. V dropped 4 bases and J dropped 4 bases, with 14 bases sitting between them.

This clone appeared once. CDR3 DNA sequence: TGTGCCAGCAGCTTAGATAGGCGGTTGGCTAATGAAAAACTGTTTTTT. Translating it yields CASSLDRRLANEKLFF. This chain joins TRBV11-2 and TRBJ1-4; D gene uncertain. In germline, CDR1 is SGHAT, CDR2 FQNNGV. CDR3 length: 16 amino acids. Trimming removed 0 bases from V and 3 bases from J, with 11 bases in between.

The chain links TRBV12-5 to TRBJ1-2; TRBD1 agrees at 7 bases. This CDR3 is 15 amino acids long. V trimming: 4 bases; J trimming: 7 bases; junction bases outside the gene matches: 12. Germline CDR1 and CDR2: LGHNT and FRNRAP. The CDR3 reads CASGSQAGGYSGYTF. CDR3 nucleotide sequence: TGTGCTAGTGGTTCCCAAGCAGGGGGGTACTCTGGCTACACCTTC. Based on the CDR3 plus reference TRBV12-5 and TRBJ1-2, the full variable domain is DARVTQTPRHKVTEMGQEVTMRCQPILGHNTVFWYRQTMMQGLELLAYFRNRAPLDDSGMPKDRFSAEMPDATLATLKIQPSEPRDSAVYFCASGSQAGGYSGYTFGSGTRLTVV.

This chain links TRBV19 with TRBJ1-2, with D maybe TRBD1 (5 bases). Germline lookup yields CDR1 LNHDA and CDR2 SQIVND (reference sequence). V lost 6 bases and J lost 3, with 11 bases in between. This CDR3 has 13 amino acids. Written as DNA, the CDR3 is TGTGCCAGTAGCAAAGGAGGGGACTATGGCTACACCTTC. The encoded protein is CASSKGGDYGYTF.

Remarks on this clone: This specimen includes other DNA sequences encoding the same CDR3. This chain's CDR3 is CASSEAAVYGYTF. DNA of the CDR3: TGTGCCAGCAGTGAAGCTGCAGTCTATGGCTACACCTTC. The chain couples TRBV6-1 to TRBJ1-2; D remains ambiguous. CDR3 length: 13 residues. Trimming pared 0 bases from V and 4 bases from J, leaving 6 bases between. Germline V gene sequence: CDR1 MNHNS, CDR2 SASEGT.

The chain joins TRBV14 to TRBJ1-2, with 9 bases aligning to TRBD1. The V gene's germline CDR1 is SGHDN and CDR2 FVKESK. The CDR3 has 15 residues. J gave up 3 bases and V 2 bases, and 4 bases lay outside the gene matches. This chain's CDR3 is CASSQNRGRDYGYTF. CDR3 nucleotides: TGTGCCAGCAGCCAAAACAGGGGGCGCGACTATGGCTACACCTTC.

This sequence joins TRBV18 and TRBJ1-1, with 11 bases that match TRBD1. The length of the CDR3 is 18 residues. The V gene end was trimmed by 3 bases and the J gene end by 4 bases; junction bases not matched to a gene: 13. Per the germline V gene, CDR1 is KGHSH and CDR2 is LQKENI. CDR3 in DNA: TGTGCCAGCTCACCCCTCGCCCATGGACAGGGGGCTGGCACTGAAGCTTTCTTT. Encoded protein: CASSPLAHGQGAGTEAFF.

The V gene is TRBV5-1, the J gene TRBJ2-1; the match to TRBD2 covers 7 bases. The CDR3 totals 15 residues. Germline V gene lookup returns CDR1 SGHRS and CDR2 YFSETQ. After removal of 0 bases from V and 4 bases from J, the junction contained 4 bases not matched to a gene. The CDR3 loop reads CASSLDASGYNEQFF. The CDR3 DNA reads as TGCGCCAGCAGCTTGGACGCTAGCGGTTACAATGAGCAGTTCTTC.

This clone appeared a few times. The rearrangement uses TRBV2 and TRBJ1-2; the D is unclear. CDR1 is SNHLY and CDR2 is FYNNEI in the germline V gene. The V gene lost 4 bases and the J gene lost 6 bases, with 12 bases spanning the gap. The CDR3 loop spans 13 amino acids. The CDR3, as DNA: TGTGCCAGCAGTGTCGCAGGAGGCAATGGCTACACCTTC. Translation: CASSVAGGNGYTF.

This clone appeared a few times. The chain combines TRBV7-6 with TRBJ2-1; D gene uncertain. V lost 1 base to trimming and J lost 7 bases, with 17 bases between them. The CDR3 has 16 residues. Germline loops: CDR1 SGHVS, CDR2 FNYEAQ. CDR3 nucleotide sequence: TGTGCCAGCAGCTTAGGCCGGCTAGTTACTCCAAATGAGCAGTTCTTC. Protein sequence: CASSLGRLVTPNEQFF.

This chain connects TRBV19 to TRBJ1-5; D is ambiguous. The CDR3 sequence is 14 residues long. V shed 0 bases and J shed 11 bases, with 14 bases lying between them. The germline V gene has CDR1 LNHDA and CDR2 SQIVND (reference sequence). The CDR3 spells CASSIDSPGGSQHF. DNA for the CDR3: TGTGCCAGTAGTATAGATTCCCCGGGTGGGTCCCAGCATTTT.

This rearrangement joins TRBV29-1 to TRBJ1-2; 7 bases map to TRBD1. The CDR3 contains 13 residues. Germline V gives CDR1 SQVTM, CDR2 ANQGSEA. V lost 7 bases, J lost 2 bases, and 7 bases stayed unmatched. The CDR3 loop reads CSGYTGANYGYTF. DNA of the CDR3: TGCAGCGGTTATACAGGGGCGAACTATGGCTACACCTTC.

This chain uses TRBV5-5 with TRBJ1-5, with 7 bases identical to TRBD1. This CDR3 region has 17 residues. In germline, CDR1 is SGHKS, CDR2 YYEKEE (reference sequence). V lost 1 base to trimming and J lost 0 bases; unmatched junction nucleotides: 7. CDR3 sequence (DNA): TGTGCCAGCAGCTTGCGGGACAGTGACCTTAGCAATCAGCCCCAGCATTTT. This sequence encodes CASSLRDSDLSNQPQHF.

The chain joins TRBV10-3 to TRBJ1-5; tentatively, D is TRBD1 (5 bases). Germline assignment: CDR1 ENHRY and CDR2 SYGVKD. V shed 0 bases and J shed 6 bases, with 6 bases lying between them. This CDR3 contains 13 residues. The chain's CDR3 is CAISESGGQPQHF. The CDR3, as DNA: TGTGCCATCAGTGAGTCGGGGGGTCAGCCCCAGCATTTT.

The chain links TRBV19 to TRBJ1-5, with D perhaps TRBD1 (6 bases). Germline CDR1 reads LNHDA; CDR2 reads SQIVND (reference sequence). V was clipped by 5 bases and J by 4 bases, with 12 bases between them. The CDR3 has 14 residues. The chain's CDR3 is CASSAHRVNQPQHF. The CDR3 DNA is TGTGCCAGTAGTGCTCACAGGGTTAATCAGCCCCAGCATTTT.

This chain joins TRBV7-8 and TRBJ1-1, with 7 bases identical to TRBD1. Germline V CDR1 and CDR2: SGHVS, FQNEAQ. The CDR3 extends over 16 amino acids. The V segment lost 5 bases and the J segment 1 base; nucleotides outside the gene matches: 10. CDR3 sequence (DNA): TGTGCCAGCAGCCTCCGGGAGGGGGCAGCGAACACTGAAGCTTTCTTT. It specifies CASSLREGAANTEAFF.

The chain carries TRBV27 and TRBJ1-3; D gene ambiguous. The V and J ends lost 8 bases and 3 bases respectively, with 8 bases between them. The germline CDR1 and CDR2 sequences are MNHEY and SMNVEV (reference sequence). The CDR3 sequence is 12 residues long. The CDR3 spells CASRSYGNTIYF. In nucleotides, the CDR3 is TGTGCCAGCCGTTCGTATGGAAACACCATATATTTT.

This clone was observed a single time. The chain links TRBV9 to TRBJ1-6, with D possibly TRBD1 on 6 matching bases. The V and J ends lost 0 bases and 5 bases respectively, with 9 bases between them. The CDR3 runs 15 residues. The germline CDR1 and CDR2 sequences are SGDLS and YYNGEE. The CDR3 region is CASSVVGGDNSPLHF. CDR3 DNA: TGTGCCAGCAGCGTAGTAGGGGGAGATAATTCACCCCTCCACTTT.

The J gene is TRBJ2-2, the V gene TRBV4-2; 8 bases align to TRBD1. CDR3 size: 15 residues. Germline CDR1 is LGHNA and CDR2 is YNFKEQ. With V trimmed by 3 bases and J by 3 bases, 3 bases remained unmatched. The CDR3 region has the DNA TGTGCCAGCAGCCATGCGGGACAGGACACCGGGGAGCTGTTTTTT. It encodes CASSHAGQDTGELFF.

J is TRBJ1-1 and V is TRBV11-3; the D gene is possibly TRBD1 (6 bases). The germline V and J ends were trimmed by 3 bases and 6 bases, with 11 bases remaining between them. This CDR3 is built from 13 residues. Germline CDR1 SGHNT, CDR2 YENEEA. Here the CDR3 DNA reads TGTGCCAGCAGCTTCAAACAGGGTTCTGAAGCTTTCTTT. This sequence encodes CASSFKQGSEAFF.

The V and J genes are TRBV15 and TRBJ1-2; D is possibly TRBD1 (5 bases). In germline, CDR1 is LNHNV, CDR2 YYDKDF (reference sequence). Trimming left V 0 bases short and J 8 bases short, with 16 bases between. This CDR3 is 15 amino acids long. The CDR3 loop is CATSRDRVPAEGYTF. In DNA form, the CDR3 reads TGTGCCACCAGCAGAGACAGGGTGCCCGCGGAAGGCTACACCTTC. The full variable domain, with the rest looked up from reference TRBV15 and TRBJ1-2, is DAMVIQNPRYQVTQFGKPVTLSCSQTLNHNVMYWYQQKSSQAPKLLFHYYDKDFNNEADTPDNFQSRRPNTSFCFLDIRSPGLGDTAMYLCATSRDRVPAEGYTFGSGTRLTVV.

The CDR3 nucleotides are TGTGCCAGTAGTATGGGCCCCCGGACATATCATGGCTACACCTTC. This codes for CASSMGPRTYHGYTF. This chain joins TRBV19 and TRBJ1-2, with D perhaps matching TRBD1 (5 bases). Trimming removed 3 bases from V and 6 bases from J, with 17 bases in between. The CDR3 spans 15 residues. Germline values: CDR1 LNHDA, CDR2 SQIVND (reference sequence).

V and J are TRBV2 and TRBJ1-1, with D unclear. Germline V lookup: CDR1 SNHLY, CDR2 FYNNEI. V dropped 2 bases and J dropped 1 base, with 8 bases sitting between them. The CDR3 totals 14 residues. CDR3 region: CASSEFGGNTEAFF. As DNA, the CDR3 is TGTGCCAGCAGTGAATTTGGCGGGAACACTGAAGCTTTCTTT.